The subject of this entry is one T cell receptor beta chain. Other DNA sequences within the sample encode an identical CDR3. This record belongs to a study of shared clonotypes between healthy human individuals. Sequencing used immunoSEQ multiplex PCR; TCRdb keeps in-frame clones, though not all of them. The sample has 2 million to 2.5 million clones; 80% to 95% are singletons. The CDR3 has 15 residues. With 0 bases clipped from V and 8 bases from J, the junction kept 6 bases outside the gene matches. Germline V lookup: CDR1 SGHRS, CDR2 YFSETQ. This chain uses TRBV5-1 with TRBJ2-2; TRBD1 matches 8 bases. Sequencing input: naive CD4+ T cells from PBMCs. Subset in this sample: CD45RA+ positively selected. The TCR was taken from a man aged 18 to 30 in good health. Some clones in this sample may be carry-over from other donors' samples. The CDR3 bases are TGCGCCAGCAGCTTGGTGGCAGGGGGCACGGGGGAGCTGTTTTTT. Translated, it gives CASSLVAGGTGELFF.